This T cell receptor (beta chain) was sequenced in a study of cytomegalovirus exposure and HLA in healthy donors. Study information: The 110 or so validation repertoires were produced on the same platform as the 700 or so repertoires of the first cohort. This was reported in a later analysis.

V gave up 1 base and J gave up 8 bases, with 17 bases separating them. Germline CDR1 is SGHTA and CDR2 is FQGNSA. The CDR3 sequence is 15 residues long. Study-wide results and caveats: Most TCR sequences were seen very rarely across donors, but some public TCRs occurred in many. Listed as cytomegalovirus-associated were 164 TCR beta chains. First-cohort TCR clusters were later found to tend to co-occur in the approximately 120 validation repertoires.

Method: immunoSEQ multiplex PCR; TCRdb's copy keeps in-frame clones and lacks some. The table has over 250,000 clones, 80% to 90% seen once. Notes on this clone: Its antigen is unknown.

The gene calls are TRBV7-2 and TRBJ1-2; D gene unclear. Sequenced input: PBMCs. The TCR sequence derives from a young woman in good health and CMV-seronegative. The CDR3 DNA reads as TGTGCCAGCAGCTTAGACCGTTCGACAATCGACGGCTACACCTTC. Protein: CASSLDRSTIDGYTF.